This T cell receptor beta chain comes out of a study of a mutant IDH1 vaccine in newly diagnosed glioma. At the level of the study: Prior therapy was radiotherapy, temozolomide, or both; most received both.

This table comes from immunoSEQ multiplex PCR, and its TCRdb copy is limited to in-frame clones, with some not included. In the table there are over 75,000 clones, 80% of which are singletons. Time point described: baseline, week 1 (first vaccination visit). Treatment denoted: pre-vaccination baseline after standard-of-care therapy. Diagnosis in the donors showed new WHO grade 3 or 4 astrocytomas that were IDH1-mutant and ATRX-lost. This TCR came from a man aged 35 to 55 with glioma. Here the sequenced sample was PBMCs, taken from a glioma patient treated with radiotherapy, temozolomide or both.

The CDR3 nucleotides are TGTGCCAGCAGCAATAGAGAGACGAACCGACTAGCGAACTACGAGCAGTACTTC. Its translation is CASSNRETNRLANYEQYF. The chain has TRBV27 and TRBJ2-7, with 8 bases identical to TRBD2. The V gene's germline CDR1 is MNHEY and CDR2 SMNVEV (reference sequence). V trimming: 6 bases; J trimming: 3 bases; junction bases outside the gene matches: 19. The CDR3 totals 18 residues.